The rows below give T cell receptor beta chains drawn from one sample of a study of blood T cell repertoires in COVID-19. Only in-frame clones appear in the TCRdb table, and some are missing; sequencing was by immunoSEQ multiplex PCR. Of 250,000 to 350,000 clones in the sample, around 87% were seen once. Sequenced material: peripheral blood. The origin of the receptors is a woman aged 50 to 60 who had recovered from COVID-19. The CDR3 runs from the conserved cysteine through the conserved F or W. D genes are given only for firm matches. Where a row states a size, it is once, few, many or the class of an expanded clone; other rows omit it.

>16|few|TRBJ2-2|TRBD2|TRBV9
CASSVRRLAGTGELFF
TGTGCCAGCAGCGTACGGAGACTAGCGGGTACCGGGGAGCTGTTTTTT
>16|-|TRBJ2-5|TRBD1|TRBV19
CASKTTGTGVQETQYF
TGTGCCAGTAAGACGACCGGGACAGGAGTGCAAGAGACCCAGTACTTC
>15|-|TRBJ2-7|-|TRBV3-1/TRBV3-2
CASRREWGGPYEQYF
TGTGCCAGCCGGCGGGAGTGGGGGGGCCCCTACGAGCAGTACTTC
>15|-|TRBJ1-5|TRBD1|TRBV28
CASNVGQGLNQPQHF
TGTGCCAGCAACGTCGGACAGGGACTCAATCAGCCCCAGCATTTT
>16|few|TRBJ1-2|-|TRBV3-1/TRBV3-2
CASSQVGREVDYGYTF
TGTGCCAGCAGCCAAGTGGGCAGGGAAGTCGACTATGGCTACACCTTC
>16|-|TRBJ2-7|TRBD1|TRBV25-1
CASGSSGTGTRYEQYF
TGTGCCAGCGGGAGTTCCGGGACAGGGACTCGCTACGAGCAGTACTTC
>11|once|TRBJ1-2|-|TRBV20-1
CIGWAGRGYTF
TGCATAGGTTGGGCAGGGCGCGGCTACACCTTC
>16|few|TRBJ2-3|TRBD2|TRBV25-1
CASSDWTSGGEDTQYF
TGTGCCAGCAGTGATTGGACTAGCGGGGGCGAGGATACGCAGTATTTT
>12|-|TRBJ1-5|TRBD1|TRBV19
CATQGLNQPQHF
TGTGCCACACAGGGGCTCAATCAGCCCCAGCATTTT
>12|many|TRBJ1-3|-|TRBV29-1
CSVEVGRDTIYF
TGCAGCGTTGAAGTCGGGCGGGACACCATATATTTT
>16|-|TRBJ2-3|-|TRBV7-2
CASSLEFGLSTDTQYF
TGTGCCAGCAGCTTAGAGTTTGGACTCTCCACAGATACGCAGTATTTT
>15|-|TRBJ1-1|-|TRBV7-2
CASSLAWGGNTEAFF
TGTGCCAGCAGCTTAGCGTGGGGGGGGAACACTGAAGCTTTCTTT
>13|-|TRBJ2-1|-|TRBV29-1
CSVSGHTYNEQFF
TGCAGCGTTTCTGGACATACCTACAATGAGCAGTTCTTC
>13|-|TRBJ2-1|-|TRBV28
CASSLALAAEQFF
TGTGCCAGCAGTTTGGCGCTAGCTGCGGAGCAGTTCTTC
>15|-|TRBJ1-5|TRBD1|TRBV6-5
CASTSSRGLGQPQHF
TGTGCCAGCACATCAAGCAGGGGGCTCGGACAGCCCCAGCATTTT
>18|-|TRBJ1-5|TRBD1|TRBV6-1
CASSEQRAGGHSNQPQHF
TGTGCCAGCAGTGAACAAAGGGCAGGGGGCCATAGCAATCAGCCCCAGCATTTT
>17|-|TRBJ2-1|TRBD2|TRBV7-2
CASSLDRTSGGLGEQFF
TGTGCCAGCAGCCTAGACCGGACTAGCGGGGGCCTGGGTGAGCAGTTCTTC
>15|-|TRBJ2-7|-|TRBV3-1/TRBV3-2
CASSLRTAHSYEQYF
TGTGCCAGCAGCCTTAGGACAGCGCACTCCTACGAGCAGTACTTC
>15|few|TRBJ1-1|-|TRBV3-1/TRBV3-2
CASSRTWTSDTEAFF
TGTGCCAGCAGCCGGACGTGGACTTCGGACACTGAAGCTTTCTTT
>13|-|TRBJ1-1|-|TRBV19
CASRGRANTEAFF
TGTGCCAGTAGGGGGAGGGCGAACACTGAAGCTTTCTTT
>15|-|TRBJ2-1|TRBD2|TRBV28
CASTLTSARDGEQFF
TGTGCCAGCACCCTTACTAGCGCCCGGGACGGTGAGCAGTTCTTC
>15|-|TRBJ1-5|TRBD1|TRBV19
CASNHRDRYNQPQHF
TGTGCCAGTAATCACCGGGACAGGTACAATCAGCCCCAGCATTTT
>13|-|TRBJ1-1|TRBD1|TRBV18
CASSPDRPTEAFF
TGTGCCAGCTCACCGGACAGGCCCACTGAAGCTTTCTTT
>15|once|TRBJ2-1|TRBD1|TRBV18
CASSRTGGAYNEQFF
TGTGCCAGCTCCCGGACAGGGGGCGCCTACAATGAGCAGTTCTTC
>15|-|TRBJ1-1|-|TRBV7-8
CASSLAGGRNTEAFF
TGTGCCAGCAGCTTAGCCGGGGGGAGGAACACTGAAGCTTTCTTT
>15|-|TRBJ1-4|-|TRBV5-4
CASSQGRVNNEKLFF
TGTGCCAGCAGCCAGGGGCGGGTCAATAATGAAAAACTGTTTTTT
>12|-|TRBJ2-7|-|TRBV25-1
CATGPGGYEQYF
TGTGCCACCGGGCCCGGGGGCTACGAGCAGTACTTC
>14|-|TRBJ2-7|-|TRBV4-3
CASSHRQGKNEQYF
TGCGCCAGCAGCCACCGTCAGGGGAAAAACGAGCAGTACTTC
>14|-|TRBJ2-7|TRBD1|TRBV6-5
CASSSQTGAYEQYF
TGTGCCAGCAGTTCCCAGACAGGGGCTTACGAGCAGTACTTC
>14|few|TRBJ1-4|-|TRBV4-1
CASSQIYRVEKLFF
TGCGCCAGCAGCCAAATTTACAGGGTTGAAAAACTGTTTTTT
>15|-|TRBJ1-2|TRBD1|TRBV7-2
CASSLADRSLYGYTF
TGTGCCAGCAGCTTAGCGGACAGGTCGCTCTATGGCTACACCTTC
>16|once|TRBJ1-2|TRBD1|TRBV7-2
CASSSNRGRSNYGYTF
TGTGCCAGCAGCTCTAATAGGGGGCGAAGTAACTATGGCTACACCTTC
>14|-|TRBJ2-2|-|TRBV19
CASSIDRGTGELFF
TGTGCCAGTAGTATAGACAGGGGCACCGGGGAGCTGTTTTTT
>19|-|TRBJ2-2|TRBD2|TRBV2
CASSGPGLAGGLSTGELFF
TGTGCCAGCAGCGGCCCGGGACTAGCGGGGGGGCTCAGCACCGGGGAGCTGTTTTTT
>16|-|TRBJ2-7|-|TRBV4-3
CASSQDLLTGVYEQYF
TGCGCCAGCAGCCAAGATTTACTTACGGGGGTCTACGAGCAGTACTTC
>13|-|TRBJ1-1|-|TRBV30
CAWIRGRNTEAFF
TGTGCCTGGATCAGAGGGCGGAACACTGAAGCTTTCTTT
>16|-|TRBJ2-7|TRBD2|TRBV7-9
CASSHPRLAAGYEQYF
TGTGCCAGCAGCCACCCAAGACTAGCGGCTGGCTACGAGCAGTACTTC
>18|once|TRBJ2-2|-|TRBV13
CASSFHSRGPWNTGELFF
TGTGCCAGCAGCTTCCATAGTCGGGGTCCGTGGAACACCGGGGAGCTGTTTTTT
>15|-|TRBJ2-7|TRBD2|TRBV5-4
CASSFGVAGTYEQYF
TGTGCCAGCAGCTTTGGTGTAGCGGGAACCTACGAGCAGTACTTC
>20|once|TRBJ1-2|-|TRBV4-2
CASSQDLDSGNSPYYYGYTF
TGTGCCAGCAGCCAAGATTTAGATTCGGGGAACTCACCCTATTACTATGGCTACACCTTC
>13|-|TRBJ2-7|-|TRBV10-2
CASSESKGGEQYF
TGCGCCAGCAGTGAGTCGAAAGGGGGCGAGCAGTACTTC
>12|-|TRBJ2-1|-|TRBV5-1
CASSPGGHEQFF
TGCGCCAGCAGCCCTGGAGGCCATGAGCAGTTCTTC
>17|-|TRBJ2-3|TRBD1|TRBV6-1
CASSDRGVGQGTDTQYF
TGTGCCAGCAGTGACAGGGGGGTTGGACAGGGGACAGATACGCAGTATTTT
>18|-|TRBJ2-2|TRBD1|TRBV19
CASSTTYRDRINTGELFF
TGTGCCAGTAGTACGACATACCGGGACAGGATTAACACCGGGGAGCTGTTTTTT
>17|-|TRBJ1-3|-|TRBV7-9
CASSPGPGLSSGNTIYF
TGTGCCAGCAGCCCCGGACCAGGGCTAAGCTCTGGAAACACCATATATTTT
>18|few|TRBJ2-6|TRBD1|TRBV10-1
CASSDRQGASSGANVLTF
TGCGCCAGCAGTGATCGCCAGGGGGCCAGCTCTGGGGCCAACGTCCTGACTTTC
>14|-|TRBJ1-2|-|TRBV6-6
CASSQAGGRDGYTF
TGTGCCAGCAGCCAGGCGGGGGGCCGCGATGGCTACACCTTC
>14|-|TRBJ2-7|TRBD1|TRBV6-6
CASTKDRGPLEQYF
TGTGCCAGCACCAAGGACAGGGGTCCCTTGGAGCAGTACTTC
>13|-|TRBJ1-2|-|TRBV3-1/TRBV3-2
CASSQGARYGYTF
TGTGCCAGCAGCCAGGGGGCGCGTTATGGCTACACCTTC
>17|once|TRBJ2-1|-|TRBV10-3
CAISEFSGAAGLNEQFF
TGTGCCATCAGTGAATTTTCAGGGGCAGCGGGACTGAATGAGCAGTTCTTC
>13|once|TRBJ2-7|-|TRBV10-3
CAITVDASYEQYF
TGTGCCATCACTGTAGACGCTAGCTACGAGCAGTACTTC
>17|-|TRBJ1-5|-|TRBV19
CASSRGRGGRGNQPQHF
TGTGCCAGTAGTAGAGGAAGGGGTGGTAGGGGCAATCAGCCCCAGCATTTT
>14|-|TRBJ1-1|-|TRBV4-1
CASSQGVRDEEAFF
TGCGCCAGCAGCCAAGGAGTTCGGGATGAGGAAGCTTTCTTT